The clone carrying this T cell receptor (beta chain) was seen just once. The data are from a study of T cell changes during pregnancy in multiple sclerosis. Germline CDR1 is MNHEY and CDR2 is SVGAGI. The V gene lost 2 bases and the J gene lost 8 bases, with 15 bases spanning the gap. The CDR3 contains 15 residues. The repertoire was sequenced with immunoSEQ multiplex PCR; TCRdb's copy has only in-frame clones and lacks some. The sample yields about 42,000 clones, around 89% seen once. This chain joins TRBV6-5 and TRBJ1-4; a weak D match, TRBD1 (6 bases). The source material was CD4+ T cells from peripheral blood mononuclear cells, sampled in the second trimester of pregnancy. The TCR sequence derives from a female donor with multiple sclerosis, enrolled in a pregnancy study. The CDR3 DNA reads TGTGCCAGCAGTTACCACAGGGTTCACCCCGAAAAACTGTTTTTT. This sequence encodes CASSYHRVHPEKLFF.